This T cell receptor beta chain was obtained from a study of tumor-infiltrating lymphocytes in primary liver carcinoma (dated by TCRdb to the late 2010s). For context, the study as a whole: Surgical resection was performed in China between 2015 and early 2016 on about 5 patients with histopathologically diagnosed primary liver carcinoma. Each sample produced roughly 3.65 to 7.5 million productive TCRbeta reads, and read depth showed no significant difference between tissue types. Across five regions of each liver tumor, along with adjacent normal tissue and blood, the study brought together TCRbeta repertoire sequencing, expression microarrays and whole-exome sequencing. Hepatocellular carcinoma (four) or combined HCC and intrahepatic cholangiocarcinoma (one) was present in the five patients, who were three men and two women aged 30 to 69 years. A total of 35 specimens from 5 patients underwent TCRbeta repertoire sequencing, comprising around 25 tumor regions, 5 adjacent noncancerous liver tissues and 5 peripheral blood samples. Reproducibility between technical replicate repertoires was high, with correlation coefficients above 0.98 and mean shared-clone rates about 0.89. Tumors of the five patients were stage T1-T3 N0M0 with maximum diameters of roughly 4.2 to 11 cm. General study outcomes and caveats: Because sequencing covered only the TCR beta chain and unpaired alpha chains were not captured, true repertoire diversity is likely underestimated. With just 4 or 5 patients in the study, the authors point out that the findings should be validated in a larger study. Comparison of CD4+ and CD8+ T cell repertoires was precluded by the use of bulk unsorted samples. Repertoire overlap was found to be higher between tumor regions (mean around 35%) than between tumor-adjacent (about 17%) or tumor-blood (around 15%) pairs, consistent with antigen-driven expansion. The top 250 clones accounted for a significantly greater share of the repertoire in tumors than in blood (p = 0.039).

TCRbeta-specific cDNA was reverse-transcribed from 500 to 550 ng total RNA using a constant-region primer and ProtoScript II reverse transcriptase. TCRbeta libraries were built with three nested multiplex PCR rounds, a slightly modified ARM-PCR procedure. Each of the first two PCR rounds ran for about 11 cycles using multiplex TRBV1-TRBV30 forward primers together with a Cbeta reverse primer. Sample barcodes and Illumina adapters were added in a final 25-cycle PCR with Deep VentR polymerase. Before sequencing, amplicons of 200-500 bp were gel-purified using a QIAquick gel extraction kit. An Illumina HiSeq 2500 was used to sequence the TCRbeta amplicons, generating 250-bp paired-end reads. As for the authors' bioinformatics: Trimmomatic v0.33 was used to quality-trim the reads, and FLASH v1.2.11 was used to merge paired reads so that full CDR3 sequences could be recovered. V, D and J germline segments were assigned to the rearranged TCRbeta sequences using MiGEC v1.2.1b. Clonotype statistics and Shannon-Wiener diversity indices were calculated with VDJtools v1.0.0. Except for diversity analysis, only each sample's 250 most abundant clonotypes were used in subsequent analyses to reduce sampling bias. TCRdb reanalyzed the raw reads on its own, using fastp at Q25 for trimming and MiXCR for clone calling, and kept in-frame beta chains. Merged by CDR3 protein, the rows form single entries marked with the most common genes and DNA. The V and J calls and clone size come from TCRdb's table, not from the authors' own analysis. The sample includes fewer than 350,000 distinct CDR3 sequences, with 65% observed a single time. The ten largest account for roughly 6.5% of the sample.

To note about this clonotype: The specificity of this receptor is unknown. It has no much larger one-base neighbor in the sample; base qualities were not kept.

Taken from the germline V gene, the CDR1 and CDR2 loops are ENHRY and SYGVKD. At the junction V is shortened by 11 bases and J by 2 bases; bases outside the gene matches: 5. The CDR3 covers 13 residues, taking in both the cysteine and the phenylalanine. This entry keeps only the CDR3 DNA: 39 bases, framed from base 1. RNA from unsorted whole blood was extracted with TRIzol reagent, and germline DNA was obtained with the DNeasy Blood & Tissue kit. At the time of sampling, the patients were treatment-naive and had chronic HBV infection. Before surgery, four milliliters of peripheral blood were drawn into K2EDTA tubes.

This sequence originates from a man aged 35-49 years with primary liver carcinoma and hepatitis B virus infection. Sequenced sample: peripheral blood. In this chain, TRBV10-3 is recombined with TRBJ2-1; 8 of the junction bases match TRBD2. The nucleotide sequence is given as TGTGCCTTACAAGCGGGAGCCTACAATGAGCAGTTCTTC. Translated, it gives CALQAGAYNEQFF.